This entry describes one TCR beta chain. Its cognate antigen is unknown. These data belong to a study of human T cells and chemical hapten exposure. Indicated time point: patch test 1, 2 weeks after DPC sensitization. The treatment denotes: therapeutic diphenylcyclopropenone sensitization with weekly scalp DPC. Study outcomes and limitations: TCRs above 1 in 1000 frequency did not change with DPC sensitization.

This CDR3 is 13 amino acids long. Germline V CDR1 and CDR2: DFQATT, SNEGSKA (reference sequence). The V gene lost 6 bases and the J gene lost 4 bases, with 14 bases spanning the gap. TCRdb used MiXCR to reprocess the RACE reads, holding one entry per CDR3 protein. The sample carries around 110,000 distinct CDR3 sequences, about an eighth recorded once. This clonotype originated in a woman aged 50 to 60 with alopecia areata. Some clones in this sample may be carry-over from other donors' samples. The chain has TRBV20-1 and TRBJ2-3; TRBD1 might be the D (7 bases). Sequenced material: whole blood, taken in connection with sensitization to the hapten diphenylcyclopropenone (DPC). The CDR3 region has the DNA TGCAGTGCGAGGCAGGGGGAGGCAGATACGCAGTATTTT. Amino acids: CSARQGEADTQYF.